Shown below are 15 T cell receptor beta chains from a single sample sequenced in a study of T cells in localized non-small cell lung cancer. Some clones are missing from TCRdb's copy, which holds only in-frame ones; the method was immunoSEQ multiplex PCR. The sample lists roughly 38,000 clones, around nine tenths seen once, with 3.5% in the top ten. The sample in question was peripheral blood, obtained before any cancer treatment. The receptors derive from a man aged 18 to 50 with stage I lung adenocarcinoma.

This clone was recorded once. Sequence at one end of the junction differs from germline and may be a read error. The J gene is TRBJ1-2, the V gene TRBV14; the match to TRBD1 covers 8 bases. This CDR3 contains 15 residues. Germline assignment: CDR1 SGHDN and CDR2 FVKESK. In nucleotides, the CDR3 is TGTGCCAGCAGCAAAGACAGGGGAGATCACTATGGCTACACCTTC. Translation gives CASSKDRGDHYGYTF.

This chain links TRBV29-1 with TRBJ2-5, with D perhaps matching TRBD2 (5 bases). Germline CDR1 is SQVTM and CDR2 is ANQGSEA. Between the trimmed V and J ends, which lost 7 bases and 2 bases, there was a span of 14 bases. This CDR3 is built from 13 residues. This CDR3 is CSGAGGRQETQYF. The CDR3 DNA reads TGCAGCGGTGCCGGAGGTCGACAAGAGACCCAGTACTTC.

This clone was observed a few times. V is TRBV7-9 and J is TRBJ1-2, with D uncertain. V gave up 5 bases and J gave up 2 bases, with 27 bases separating them. CDR1 and CDR2 (germline): SEHNR, FQNEAQ (reference sequence). The CDR3 is 19 amino acids. CDR3 bases: TGTGCCAGCAGCATATACCCCAGGATCCGATCGGGTAGGAACTATGGCTACACCTTC. Its protein product is CASSIYPRIRSGRNYGYTF.

CDR3: CASSDPGGTGANVLTF. In DNA form, the CDR3 reads TGTGCCAGCAGTGACCCCGGAGGGACCGGGGCCAACGTCCTGACTTTC. The rearrangement uses TRBV6-1 and TRBJ2-6; D is perhaps TRBD2 (6 bases). The V end was cut by 3 bases, the J end by 4 bases, with 13 bases between. The germline CDR1 and CDR2 sequences are MNHNS and SASEGT. The CDR3 has 16 residues.

This clone was picked up one time. The chain joins TRBV10-3 to TRBJ2-1; D is ambiguous. This CDR3 is built from 12 residues. The germline gives CDR1 ENHRY, CDR2 SYGVKD. Trimming took off 3 bases at V and 8 bases at J, with 8 bases between the two ends. The CDR3 region has the DNA TGTGCCATCAGTGACTCAAGCGATGAGCAGTTCTTC. Its protein is CAISDSSDEQFF.

The chain joins TRBV28 to TRBJ1-2, with 7 bases identical to TRBD1. Germline V gene sequence: CDR1 MDHEN, CDR2 SYDVKM. There are 14 residues in the CDR3. After removal of 3 bases from V and 5 bases from J, the junction contained 6 bases not matched to a gene. CDR3 in DNA: TGTGCCAGCAGTTTTCAGGGACAGTCATATGGCTACACCTTC. Protein product: CASSFQGQSYGYTF.

This chain connects TRBV30 to TRBJ1-5, with D maybe TRBD1 (5 bases). Germline values: CDR1 GTSNPN, CDR2 SVGIG (reference sequence). V lost 1 base, J lost 5 bases, and 18 bases lay in between. This CDR3 is 16 amino acids long. The CDR3: CAWSEGAGTLHQPQHF. The CDR3 DNA sequence: TGTGCCTGGAGTGAAGGCGCCGGGACTTTACATCAGCCCCAGCATTTT.

The chain carries TRBV27 and TRBJ2-7; 7 bases agree with TRBD1. Germline CDR1 MNHEY, CDR2 SMNVEV (reference sequence). The CDR3 contains 15 residues. Trimming took 5 bases from V and 1 from J; bases not matched to a gene: 8. The CDR3 loop is CASSPLLTGSYEQYF. DNA of the CDR3: TGTGCCAGCAGTCCTCTTCTGACAGGGTCCTACGAGCAGTACTTC.

The chain is built from TRBV7-2 and TRBJ1-2; maybe TRBD1 (6 bases). Germline CDR1 is SGHTA and CDR2 is FQGNSA. The CDR3 is 14 amino acids. Trimming shortened V by 4 bases and J by 2 bases, and 11 bases separated the two germline ends. This CDR3 is CASSSNTGNYGYTF. CDR3 DNA: TGTGCCAGCAGCTCGAACACAGGGAACTATGGCTACACCTTC.

The V gene is TRBV5-6, the J gene TRBJ1-1, with TRBD1 matching 7 bases. Germline V gene lookup returns CDR1 SGHDT and CDR2 YYEEEE. The V and J ends lost 3 bases and 0 bases, in that order; junction bases with no gene match: 11. The CDR3 runs 17 residues. CDR3 in amino acids: CASSWTGSSFMNTEAFF. CDR3 bases: TGTGCCAGCAGCTGGACAGGTTCTAGCTTCATGAACACTGAAGCTTTCTTT.

This clone has only a few counts. This chain uses TRBV5-1 with TRBJ1-1; D is undetermined. Germline V gene data show CDR1 as SGHRS and CDR2 as YFSETQ. The V and J ends lost 3 bases and 3 bases respectively, with 12 bases between them. This CDR3 region has 14 residues. This CDR3 is CASSSPDRDTEAFF. CDR3 coding DNA: TGCGCCAGCAGCTCACCGGACCGAGACACTGAAGCTTTCTTT.

The chain is built from TRBV18 and TRBJ1-6, with 7 bases fitting TRBD1. Germline V lookup: CDR1 KGHSH, CDR2 LQKENI. With V trimmed by 4 bases and J by 6 bases, 6 bases remained unmatched. This CDR3 is 15 amino acids long. CDR3 sequence: CASSLQTGLNSPLHF. CDR3 DNA: TGTGCCAGCTCACTGCAGACAGGGCTTAATTCACCCCTCCACTTT.

The chain's CDR3 is CATRIQDWGTGELFF. As DNA, the CDR3 is TGTGCCACCAGAATTCAGGATTGGGGCACCGGGGAGCTGTTTTTT. The gene calls are TRBV19 and TRBJ2-2, with D unresolved. Per germline, CDR1 LNHDA and CDR2 SQIVND (reference sequence). Trimming removed 10 bases at V and 4 bases at J, with 19 bases between. CDR3 length equals 15 residues.

V and J are TRBV5-1 and TRBJ1-2; D remains ambiguous. CDR3 length equals 16 residues. Germline V gene data show CDR1 as SGHRS and CDR2 as YFSETQ. V was shortened by 4 bases and J by 7 bases, with 23 bases between the two germline ends. The DNA for the CDR3 is TGCGCCAGCAGCCTCTCTCAGGACTCACGACGGGGTGGCTACACCTTC. Translation: CASSLSQDSRRGGYTF.

This sequence joins TRBV7-9 and TRBJ2-5; 8 nucleotides match TRBD1. This CDR3 contains 16 residues. CDR1 and CDR2 from the germline V gene are SEHNR and FQNEAQ (reference sequence). V was pared by 3 bases and J by 5 bases, with 11 bases of the junction left unmatched. CDR3 loop: CASSLGRGQLFETQYF. CDR3 in DNA: TGTGCCAGCAGCTTGGGCAGGGGGCAATTGTTTGAGACCCAGTACTTC.